This T cell receptor beta chain stems from a study of cytomegalovirus exposure and HLA in healthy donors. Points from the study as a whole: The authors listed 150 to 200 TCR beta chains as cytomegalovirus-associated. Most TCRs appeared rarely, but some public TCRs recurred in many donors. As was reported, the classifier diagnosed cytomegalovirus status with high specificity and sensitivity.

Using immunoSEQ multiplex PCR, the repertoire was profiled, and TCRdb retains in-frame clones only, with some absent. The sample contains around 220,000 clones, around 88% of which appear only once. As for this clone: Its antigen remains unidentified.

Deletions cut 6 bases from V and 4 bases from J, with 12 bases between. This CDR3 contains 13 residues. Looked up from germline, CDR1 is LNHDA and CDR2 is SQIVND (reference sequence). The chain couples TRBV19 to TRBJ1-1; D possibly corresponds to TRBD1 (6 bases). The receptor's source is a woman aged 18-30 years in good health and CMV-seronegative. Sequencing was done on a sample of PBMCs. The CDR3: CASRQGWGTEAFF. CDR3 DNA sequence: TGTGCCAGTAGGCAGGGGTGGGGCACTGAAGCTTTCTTT.